These 24 T cell receptor beta chains came from one sample sequenced in a study of blood T cell repertoires in COVID-19. Libraries were prepared by immunoSEQ multiplex PCR; TCRdb keeps only in-frame clonotypes and omits some of them. Of 270,000 or so clones listed, roughly 89% are singletons. The sequenced sample was peripheral blood. The receptors stem from a woman aged 40 to 49 who had recovered from COVID-19.

This chain connects TRBV3-1 (or the pseudogene TRBV3-2) to TRBJ1-2, with a weak D call TRBD1 (5 bases). The V end lost 0 bases, the J end lost 10 bases, and 9 bases lay between the germline ends. CDR3 size: 12 residues. Germline V gene lookup returns CDR1 LGHDT and CDR2 YNNKEL (reference sequence). CDR3 in amino acids: CASSQELGAYTF. CDR3 DNA: TGTGCCAGCAGCCAAGAGTTAGGGGCCTACACCTTC.

The table lists this clone with a count of one. V usage is TRBV25-1 and J usage is TRBJ1-5; D is uncertain. V was clipped by 8 bases and J by 6 bases, with 14 bases between them. Germline CDR1 MGHDK, CDR2 SYGVNS. This CDR3 region has 13 residues. In nucleotides, the CDR3 is TGTGCCAGCTTCCCTTCGGGTAGTCAGCCCCAGCATTTT. Its translation is CASFPSGSQPQHF. The full variable domain, in which reference TRBV25-1 and TRBJ1-5 provide the parts outside the CDR3, is EADIYQTPRYLVIGTGKKITLECSQTMGHDKMYWYQQDPGMELHLIHYSYGVNSTEKGDLSSESTVSRIRTEHFPLTLESARPSHTSQYLCASFPSGSQPQHFGDGTRLSIL.

V and J are TRBV20-1 and TRBJ2-5; D gene uncertain. There are 12 residues in the CDR3. Deletions cut 3 bases from V and 3 bases from J, with 8 bases between. Germline CDR1 and CDR2: DFQATT and SNEGSKA (reference sequence). CDR3 amino acids: CSASDQKETQYF. Written as DNA, the CDR3 is TGCAGTGCTAGTGATCAGAAAGAGACCCAGTACTTC.

V gene TRBV6-1 combines with J gene TRBJ2-5; D perhaps matches TRBD2 (6 bases). Germline V gene sequence: CDR1 MNHNS, CDR2 SASEGT. The V end was cut by 0 bases, the J end by 2 bases, with 19 bases between. The CDR3 runs to 18 residues. CDR3 protein: CASSEALLLGREQETQYF. DNA for the CDR3: TGTGCCAGCAGTGAAGCATTATTATTGGGTCGGGAGCAAGAGACCCAGTACTTC.

The chain links TRBV7-9 to TRBJ1-1; TRBD1 might be the D (5 bases). CDR1 and CDR2 from the germline V gene are SEHNR and FQNEAQ (reference sequence). This CDR3 region has 16 residues. The germline V and J ends were trimmed by 2 bases and 8 bases, with 21 bases remaining between them. The CDR3 DNA sequence: TGTGCCAGCAGCTTATTAGGGGTGTCGGACGGAGGGGAAGCTTTCTTT. Translating it yields CASSLLGVSDGGEAFF.

The chain carries TRBV6-5 and TRBJ1-6; D unresolved. CDR3 size: 15 residues. CDR1 MNHEY and CDR2 SVGAGI come from the germline V gene. The ends were cut back, 6 bases at V and 0 bases at J, with 9 bases in the middle. CDR3: CASSDTSSYNSPLHF. CDR3 in DNA: TGTGCCAGCAGCGACACGAGCTCCTATAATTCACCCCTCCACTTT.

The chain links TRBV7-6 to TRBJ2-1, with a weak D call TRBD1 (5 bases). CDR3 length equals 13 residues. The V end lost 5 bases, the J end lost 7 bases, and 12 bases lay between the germline ends. Germline V lookup: CDR1 SGHVS, CDR2 FNYEAQ. The CDR3: CASSQTPGNEQFF. For the CDR3, the DNA is TGTGCCAGCAGCCAGACCCCAGGGAATGAGCAGTTCTTC.

The chain carries TRBV3-1 (or the pseudogene TRBV3-2) and TRBJ2-3; 10 bases are a match to TRBD2. CDR1 and CDR2 (germline): LGHDT, YNNKEL (reference sequence). The CDR3 extends over 16 amino acids. V lost 4 bases, J lost 1 base, and 5 bases stayed unmatched. CDR3 sequence reads: CASSLLAGAGTDTQYF. The CDR3 bases are TGTGCCAGCAGCCTTCTAGCGGGAGCCGGCACAGATACGCAGTATTTT.

V usage is TRBV30 and J usage is TRBJ2-4, with TRBD1 identical over 8 bases. The V segment lost 4 bases and the J segment 7 bases; nucleotides outside the gene matches: 6. This CDR3 region has 13 residues. CDR1 is GTSNPN and CDR2 is SVGIG in the germline V gene (reference sequence). The CDR3 bases are TGTGCCTGGAAAAGGACAGGGCTGAACATTCAGTACTTC. Protein: CAWKRTGLNIQYF.

This clone has a single count. The chain joins TRBV18 to TRBJ2-2; TRBD1 might be the D (5 bases). There are 18 residues in the CDR3. The ends were cut back, 6 bases at V and 1 base at J, with 21 bases in the middle. CDR1 is KGHSH and CDR2 is LQKENI in the germline V gene. CDR3 coding DNA: TGTGCCAGCTCCCAATTGGTCGACAGCCAGTTGAACACCGGGGAGCTGTTTTTT. Translated, it gives CASSQLVDSQLNTGELFF.

The chain couples TRBV7-2 to TRBJ2-1; 13 nucleotides agree with TRBD2. V lost 0 bases, J lost 7 bases, and 3 bases stayed unmatched. The CDR3 is made up of 16 amino acids. In germline, CDR1 is SGHTA, CDR2 FQGNSA. CDR3 region: CASSLALAGGRNEQFF. CDR3 coding DNA: TGTGCCAGCAGCTTAGCACTAGCGGGAGGGCGAAATGAGCAGTTCTTC.

This chain uses TRBV5-1 with TRBJ2-1; 11 nucleotides agree with TRBD2. This CDR3 spans 15 amino acids. With V trimmed by 1 base and J by 8 bases, 5 bases remained unmatched. The germline V gene encodes CDR1 SGHRS and CDR2 YFSETQ. This CDR3 reads CASSLLAGGPDEQFF. Here the CDR3 DNA reads TGCGCCAGCAGCTTGTTAGCGGGAGGGCCGGATGAGCAGTTCTTC.

CDR3 sequence: CASRHPDSEKLFF. The CDR3 DNA follows: TGTGCCAGCAGACACCCGGACAGTGAAAAACTGTTTTTT. The chain joins TRBV6-5 to TRBJ1-4; tentatively, D is TRBD1 (6 bases). The germline gives CDR1 MNHEY, CDR2 SVGAGI. The V end lost 6 bases, the J end lost 7 bases, and 12 bases lay between the germline ends. This CDR3 region has 13 residues.

This clone came up a few times. The genes are TRBV19 and TRBJ1-5; a possible D gene is TRBD1 (5 bases). V was trimmed by 6 bases and J by 3 bases, leaving 6 bases between them. The CDR3 has 12 residues. Germline V gene sequence: CDR1 LNHDA, CDR2 SQIVND (reference sequence). The CDR3, as DNA: TGTGCCAGTAGAGGGGCCAATCAGCCCCAGCATTTT. Its translation: CASRGANQPQHF.

CDR3: CASSRTRGQPQHF. The CDR3 DNA sequence: TGTGCCAGCAGTAGGACACGCGGTCAGCCCCAGCATTTT. The chain employs TRBV12-3 or TRBV12-4 and TRBJ1-5, with D perhaps TRBD1 (5 bases). With 5 bases removed from V and 6 bases from J, the gap between germline ends came to 11 bases. This CDR3 is 13 amino acids long.

This chain links TRBV28 with TRBJ2-3; 7 bases match TRBD2. Looked up from germline, CDR1 is MDHEN and CDR2 is SYDVKM. The J segment lost 1 base and the V segment lost 7 bases, leaving 8 bases of the junction unmatched. The CDR3 runs to 15 residues. This chain's CDR3 is CASKGGSRGTDTQYF. CDR3 coding DNA: TGTGCCAGCAAGGGCGGGAGTCGGGGCACAGATACGCAGTATTTT.

To note about this clone: One end of the junction varies from germline; a read error may be responsible. The V gene is TRBV7-7, the J gene TRBJ2-2; 8 nucleotides match TRBD2. This CDR3 spans 15 amino acids. CDR1 SSHAT and CDR2 FNYEAQ come from the germline V gene (reference sequence). The CDR3 spells CASSPAGANTGELFF. The CDR3 region has the DNA TGTGCTAGCAGCCCAGCGGGGGCGAACACCGGGGAGCTGTTTTTT.

Many counts were recorded for this clone. V is TRBV9 and J is TRBJ2-7; no clear D gene. The V end was cut by 4 bases, the J end by 0 bases, with 14 bases between. The CDR3 sequence is 15 residues long. The V gene's germline CDR1 is SGDLS and CDR2 YYNGEE. The CDR3 reads CASSPQRLASYEQYF. The CDR3 region has the DNA TGTGCCAGCAGCCCCCAACGACTGGCCTCCTACGAGCAGTACTTC.

Written as DNA, the CDR3 is TGTGCCAGCAGCTCCCCCACTAGCGGGAGACGGAACACCGGGGAGCTGTTTTTT. Its translation: CASSSPTSGRRNTGELFF. The chain has TRBV7-3 and TRBJ2-2, with TRBD2 identical over 11 bases. CDR1 is SGHTA and CDR2 is FQGTGA in the germline V gene. The CDR3 has 18 amino acids. Unmatched junction bases numbered 8, after V lost 4 bases and J lost 1 base.

The chain joins TRBV30 to TRBJ1-3, with 7 bases that match TRBD1. This CDR3 has 14 amino acids. Germline loops: CDR1 GTSNPN, CDR2 SVGIG (reference sequence). Germline trimming cut 5 bases from V and 0 bases from J; bases unmatched to any gene: 4. CDR3 sequence: CAWATGNSGNTIYF. The CDR3 DNA reads TGTGCCTGGGCGACAGGGAACTCTGGAAACACCATATATTTT.

This chain joins TRBV12-3 or TRBV12-4 and TRBJ2-7, with D tentatively TRBD2 (5 bases). Between the trimmed V and J ends, which lost 4 bases and 6 bases, there was a span of 10 bases. The CDR3 sequence is 12 residues long. This CDR3 reads CASSSTRGEQYF. In DNA, the CDR3 is TGTGCCAGCAGTTCCACCCGGGGCGAGCAGTACTTC.

To note about this clone: One end of the junction is discordant with germline, which a read error may explain. This chain connects TRBV7-7 to TRBJ2-1, with 7 bases fitting TRBD2. CDR3 length equals 15 residues. Germline CDR1 and CDR2: SSHAT and FNYEAQ (reference sequence). The CDR3 loop is CASSLVREPFAEQFF. The CDR3 coding sequence is TGTGCTAGCAGCTTAGTGCGGGAGCCATTCGCTGAGCAGTTCTTC.

CDR3 in amino acids: CASSHGLAQNQETQYF. In DNA form, the CDR3 reads TGCGCCAGCAGCCATGGACTAGCGCAGAACCAAGAGACCCAGTACTTC. The rearrangement links TRBV4-1 to TRBJ2-5, with TRBD2 matching 9 bases. Trimming at V came to 3 bases and at J to 0 bases, leaving 5 bases not matched to a gene. The CDR3 contains 16 residues. In germline, CDR1 is MGHRA, CDR2 YSYEKL.

In its sample, this clone was seen a few times. This same CDR3 is encoded by further DNA sequences in the sample. The V and J genes are TRBV7-3 and TRBJ2-3, with 13 bases identical to TRBD2. V lost 4 bases, J lost 5 bases, and 6 bases stayed unmatched. The CDR3 loop spans 16 amino acids. Germline CDR1 and CDR2: SGHTA and FQGTGA. The CDR3 region has the DNA TGTGCCAGCAGCTCCCGACTAGCGGGAGGAGGAGATACGCAGTATTTT. Its translation: CASSSRLAGGGDTQYF.